This is a list of T cell receptor beta chains from one sample in a study of blood T cell repertoires in COVID-19. Using immunoSEQ multiplex PCR, the repertoire was profiled, and TCRdb retains in-frame clones only, with some absent. Counted here are about 250,000 clones, 88% occurring once; the ten biggest clones make up less than 3%. The sample taken for sequencing was PBMCs or T cells enriched from blood (not recorded which). These receptors were obtained from a woman between 45 and 60 years old who had recovered from COVID-19. Both conserved end residues are part of each CDR3. A D gene is named only where the DNA matches it firmly. Clone size is stated in some rows and not others, as once, few, many or a class when expanded.

v_gene	abundance	d_gene	j_gene	CDR3nt	CDR3aa
TRBV30	-	-	TRBJ1-1	TGTGCCGGAACGAAGGACATACCTTTAGAAGCTTTCTTT	CAGTKDIPLEAFF
TRBV27	once	-	TRBJ1-1	TGTGCCAGCAGTTCGACAGTGAACACTGAAGCTTTCTTT	CASSSTVNTEAFF
TRBV5-1	-	-	TRBJ1-2	TGCGCCAGCAGCTTCGAAAGCGCTAAAGGCTACACCTTC	CASSFESAKGYTF
TRBV11-2	few	TRBD1	TRBJ1-5	TGTGCCAGCAGCTTCGACAGGGACGATCAGCCCCAGCATTTT	CASSFDRDDQPQHF
TRBV19	-	TRBD1	TRBJ1-2	TGTGCCAGTAGTATACCGGACAGGGGGGAAAACTATGGCTACACCTTC	CASSIPDRGENYGYTF
TRBV9	-	-	TRBJ1-3	TGTGCCAGCAGCCCCCGGGACATCCTATCTGGAAACACCATATATTTT	CASSPRDILSGNTIYF
TRBV11-1	-	TRBD2	TRBJ2-1	TGTGCCAGCAGAGCGGGAGGCTCCTACAATGAGCAGTTCTTC	CASRAGGSYNEQFF
TRBV7-3	-	TRBD1	TRBJ1-1	TGTGCCAGCAGCTTAGCCGGGACAGGGGTAAATGAAGCTTTCTTT	CASSLAGTGVNEAFF
TRBV6-5	-	-	TRBJ2-5	TGTGCCAGCAGTTACTCGACAAATCAAGAGACCCAGTACTTC	CASSYSTNQETQYF
TRBV3-1/TRBV3-2	-	-	TRBJ1-2	TGTGCCAGCACCAAACAGGGAGACTATGGCTACACCTTC	CASTKQGDYGYTF
TRBV27	-	TRBD1	TRBJ1-1	TGTGCCAGCAGTCCTGGACAGGGTAGCAAAGCTTTCTTT	CASSPGQGSKAFF
TRBV12-3/TRBV12-4	-	-	TRBJ1-5	TGTGCCAGCAGTCTAAATCAGCCCCAGCATTTT	CASSLNQPQHF
TRBV19	-	-	TRBJ1-5	TGTGCCAGTACCCCTGGCGGGGGGTACCAGCCCCAGCATTTT	CASTPGGGYQPQHF
TRBV15	-	-	TRBJ1-6	TGTGCCACCAGCAGAGATGGGCAGAATTCACCCCTCCACTTT	CATSRDGQNSPLHF
TRBV4-3	-	TRBD2	TRBJ2-2	TGCGCCAGCAGCCATCCTAGCGGGAACACCGGGGAGCTGTTTTTT	CASSHPSGNTGELFF
TRBV7-9	-	-	TRBJ2-5	TGTGCCAGCAGCGCCCGACAGCCACAAGAGACCCAGTACTTC	CASSARQPQETQYF
TRBV28	-	-	TRBJ1-5	TGTGCCAGCAGTTTACAACTCAATCAGCCCCAGCATTTT	CASSLQLNQPQHF
TRBV7-2	-	TRBD2	TRBJ2-3	TGTGCCAGCAGCTTAGCTCTGGCGGGAGGGACAGATACGCAGTATTTT	CASSLALAGGTDTQYF